This T cell receptor beta chain was profiled in a study of persistence of HIV-infected CD4 T cells. Study results and limitations: Degenerate expanded CDR3beta sequences were enriched among CMV- and Gag-responding cells.

The libraries were made with immunoSEQ version 4 in survey mode. Genomic DNA was diluted to around 10 ng/uL, up to 1 ug per sample. TCRdb's copy holds only in-frame clones and misses some; the assay was immunoSEQ multiplex PCR. The data hold tens of thousands of clones, with about 77% observed a single time. V gave up 1 base and J gave up 1 base, with 5 bases separating them. This CDR3 is built from 12 residues. From germline, CDR1 is SQVTM and CDR2 ANQGSEA. Turning to this clone: Its antigen is as yet unknown.

An overlapping HIV-1 Gag peptide pool stimulated these cells at 0.85 to 1 ug/peptide/mL. CD40L/CD69 double-negative CD45RO-high memory CD4+ T cells were collected. The clonotype comes from an adult man with HIV who was CMV-seropositive. The source material was CD4+ T cells sorted from PBMCs after approximately 20-hour stimulation, sampled from a patient who received antiretroviral therapy. This chain joins TRBV29-1 and TRBJ2-7; D is possibly TRBD1 (5 bases). The CDR3 here is CSVEGQSYEQYF. As DNA, the CDR3 is TGCAGCGTTGAAGGACAGTCCTACGAGCAGTACTTC.